The 5 T cell receptor beta chains given below trace back to one sample, sequenced in a study of identical twins. TCRdb independently ran MiXCR on the 5' RACE reads; one entry per CDR3 protein. The table shows about 570,000 distinct CDR3 sequences, with nearly 10% occurring only once. The same data also contributed to another study, on yellow fever vaccine responses in identical twins.

The sequenced sample was PBMCs. These receptors all stem from a woman aged 18-35 years in good health.

This clonotype showed up just a few times. The rearrangement joins TRBV29-1 to TRBJ2-2, with TRBD2 as a possible D gene (7 bases). The CDR3 has 14 amino acids. Germline CDR1 is SQVTM and CDR2 is ANQGSEA. V lost 4 bases and J lost 9, with 18 bases in between. CDR3 in DNA: TGCAGCGTTGTTGACGCCCGGGGGGCACGGGAGCTGTTTTTT. It is translated as CSVVDARGARELFF.

The rearrangement uses TRBV12-3 or TRBV12-4 and TRBJ2-1; D assignment may be TRBD1 or TRBD2 (5 bases each). Deletions cut 6 bases from V and 9 bases from J, with 15 bases between. This CDR3 comprises 13 residues. DNA of the CDR3: TGTGCCAGCAGCCAGCGGCAGGGTGGTGAGCAGTTCTTC. This codes for CASSQRQGGEQFF.

This clonotype turned up a few times. One end of the junction fails to match germline, which may point to a read error. V gene TRBV20-1 combines with J gene TRBJ2-1; 15 bases line up with TRBD2. CDR3 length: 17 amino acids. Germline V CDR1 and CDR2: DFQATT, SNEGSKA (reference sequence). CDR3 DNA: TGCTGTGCTAGAGGGACTAGCGGGAGGAAAACCTACAATGAGCAGTTCTTC. It codes for CCARGTSGRKTYNEQFF.

This clonotype was observed at least ten times. The V gene is TRBV29-1, the J gene TRBJ2-1; D may correspond to TRBD1 or TRBD2 (5 bases each). With 7 bases removed from V and 1 base from J, the gap between germline ends came to 11 bases. The V gene's germline CDR1 is SQVTM and CDR2 ANQGSEA. CDR3 length: 13 residues. In DNA, the CDR3 is TGCAGCGCGGGACGGTTTTCCTACAATGAGCAGTTCTTC. Protein product: CSAGRFSYNEQFF.

The table lists this clonotype with many counts. The chain recombines TRBV18 with TRBJ2-7; no clear D gene. V was shortened by 4 bases and J by 6 bases, with 16 bases between the two germline ends. The CDR3 covers 14 residues. Germline V CDR1 and CDR2: KGHSH, LQKENI. DNA for the CDR3: TGTGCCAGCTCACAAACGACACGGGCTGGCGAGCAGTACTTC. As protein: CASSQTTRAGEQYF.